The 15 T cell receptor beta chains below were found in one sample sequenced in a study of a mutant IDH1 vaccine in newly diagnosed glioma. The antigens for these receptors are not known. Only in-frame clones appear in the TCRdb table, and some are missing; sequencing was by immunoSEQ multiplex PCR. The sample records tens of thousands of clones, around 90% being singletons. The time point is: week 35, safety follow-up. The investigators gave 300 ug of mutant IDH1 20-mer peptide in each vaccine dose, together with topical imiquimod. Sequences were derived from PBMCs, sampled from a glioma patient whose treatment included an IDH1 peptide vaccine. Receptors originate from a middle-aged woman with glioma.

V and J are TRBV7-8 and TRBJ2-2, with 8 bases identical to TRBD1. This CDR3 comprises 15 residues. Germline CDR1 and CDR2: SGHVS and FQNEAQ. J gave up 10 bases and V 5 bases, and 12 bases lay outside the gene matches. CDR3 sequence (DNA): TGTGCCAGCAGCGCACAGGGGGTTACCCTCCAGGAGCTGTTTTTT. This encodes CASSAQGVTLQELFF. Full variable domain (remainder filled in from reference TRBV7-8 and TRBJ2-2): GAGVSQSPRYKVAKRGQDVALRCDPISGHVSLFWYQQALGQGPEFLTYFQNEAQLDKSGLPSDRFFAERPEGSVSTLKIQRTQQEDSAVYLCASSAQGVTLQELFFGEGSRLTVL.

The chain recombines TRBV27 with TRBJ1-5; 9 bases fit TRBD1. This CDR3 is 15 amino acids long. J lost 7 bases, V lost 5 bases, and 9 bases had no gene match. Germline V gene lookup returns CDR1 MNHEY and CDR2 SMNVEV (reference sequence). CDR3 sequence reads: CASSRQGEGGQPQHF. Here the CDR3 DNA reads TGTGCCAGCAGTCGACAGGGGGAGGGCGGCCAGCCCCAGCATTTT.

CDR3: CASSSVGAAMETQYF. The CDR3 DNA sequence: TGCGCCAGCAGTTCTGTGGGGGCAGCAATGGAGACCCAGTACTTC. The chain recombines TRBV4-1 with TRBJ2-5; D is possibly TRBD1 (6 bases). V gave up 6 bases and J gave up 5 bases, with 19 bases separating them. The germline V gene encodes CDR1 MGHRA and CDR2 YSYEKL. The CDR3 is made up of 15 amino acids.

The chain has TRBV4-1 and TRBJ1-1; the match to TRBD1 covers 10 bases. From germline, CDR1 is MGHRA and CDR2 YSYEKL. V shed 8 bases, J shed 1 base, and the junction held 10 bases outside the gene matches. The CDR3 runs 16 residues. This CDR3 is CASDHGQGVGNTEAFF. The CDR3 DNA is TGCGCCAGCGATCATGGACAGGGGGTCGGGAACACTGAAGCTTTCTTT.

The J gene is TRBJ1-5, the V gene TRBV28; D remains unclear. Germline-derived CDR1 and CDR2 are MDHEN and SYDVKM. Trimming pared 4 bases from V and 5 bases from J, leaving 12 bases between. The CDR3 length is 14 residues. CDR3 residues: CASSYHDADQPQHF. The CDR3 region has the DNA TGTGCCAGCAGTTACCACGACGCGGATCAGCCCCAGCATTTT.

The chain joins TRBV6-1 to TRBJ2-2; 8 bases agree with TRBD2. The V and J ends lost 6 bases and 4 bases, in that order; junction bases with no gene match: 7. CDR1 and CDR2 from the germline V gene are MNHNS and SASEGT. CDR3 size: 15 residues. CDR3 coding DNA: TGTGCCAGCAGCCCGCGGGCGGGAGGCACCGGGGAGCTGTTTTTT. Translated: CASSPRAGGTGELFF.

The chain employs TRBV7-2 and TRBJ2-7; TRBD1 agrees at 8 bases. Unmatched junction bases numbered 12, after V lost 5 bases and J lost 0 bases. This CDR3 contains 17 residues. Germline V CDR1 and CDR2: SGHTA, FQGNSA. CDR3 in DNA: TGTGCCAGCAGCCAACCAAGGACAGGGAAAATCTCCTACGAGCAGTACTTC. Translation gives CASSQPRTGKISYEQYF.

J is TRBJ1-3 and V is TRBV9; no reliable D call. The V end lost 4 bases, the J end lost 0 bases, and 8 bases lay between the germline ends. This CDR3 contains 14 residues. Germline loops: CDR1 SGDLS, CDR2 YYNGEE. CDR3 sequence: CASSSPLSGNTIYF. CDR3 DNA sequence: TGTGCCAGCAGCTCTCCTCTCTCTGGAAACACCATATATTTT.

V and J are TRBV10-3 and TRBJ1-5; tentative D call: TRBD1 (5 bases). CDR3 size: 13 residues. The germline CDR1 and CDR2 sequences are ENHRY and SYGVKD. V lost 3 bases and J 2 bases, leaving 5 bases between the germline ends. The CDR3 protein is CAISEGGNQPQHF. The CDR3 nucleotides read TGTGCCATCAGTGAAGGGGGCAATCAGCCCCAGCATTTT.

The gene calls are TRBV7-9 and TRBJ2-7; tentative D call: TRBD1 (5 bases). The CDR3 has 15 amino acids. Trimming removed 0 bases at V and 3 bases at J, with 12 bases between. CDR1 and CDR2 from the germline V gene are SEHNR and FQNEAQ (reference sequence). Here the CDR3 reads CASSLAQGNIYEQYF. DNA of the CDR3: TGTGCCAGCAGCTTAGCCCAGGGTAATATCTACGAGCAGTACTTC.

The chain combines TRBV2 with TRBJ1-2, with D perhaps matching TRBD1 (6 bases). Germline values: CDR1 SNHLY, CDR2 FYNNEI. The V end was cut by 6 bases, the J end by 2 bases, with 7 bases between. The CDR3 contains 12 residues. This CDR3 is CASSGQNYGYTF. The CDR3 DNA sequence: TGTGCCAGCAGCGGACAGAACTATGGCTACACCTTC.

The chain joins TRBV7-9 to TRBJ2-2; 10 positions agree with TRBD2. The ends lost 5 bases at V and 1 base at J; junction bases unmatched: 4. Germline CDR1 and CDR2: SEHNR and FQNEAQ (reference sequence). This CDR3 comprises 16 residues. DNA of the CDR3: TGTGCCAGCAGCCCGGGACTAGCGCGGAACACCGGGGAGCTGTTTTTT. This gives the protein CASSPGLARNTGELFF.

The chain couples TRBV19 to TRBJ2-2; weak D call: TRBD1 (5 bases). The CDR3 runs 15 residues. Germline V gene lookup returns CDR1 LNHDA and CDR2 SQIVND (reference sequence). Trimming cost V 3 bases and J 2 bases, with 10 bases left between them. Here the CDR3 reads CASSIRGFNTGELFF. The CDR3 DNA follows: TGTGCCAGTAGTATTAGGGGATTTAACACCGGGGAGCTGTTTTTT.

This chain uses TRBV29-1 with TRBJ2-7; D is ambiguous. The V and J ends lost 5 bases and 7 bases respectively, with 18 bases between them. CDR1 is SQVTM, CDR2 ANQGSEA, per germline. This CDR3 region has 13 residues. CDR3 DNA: TGCAGCGTTATCCCTCAGACTTCCGAGGAGCAGTACTTC. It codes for CSVIPQTSEEQYF.

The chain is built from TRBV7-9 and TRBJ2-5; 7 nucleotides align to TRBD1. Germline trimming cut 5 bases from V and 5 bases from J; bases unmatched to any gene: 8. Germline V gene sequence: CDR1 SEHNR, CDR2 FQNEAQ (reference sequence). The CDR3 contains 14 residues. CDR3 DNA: TGTGCCAGCAGCCGGACAGGTCCGGGGGAGACCCAGTACTTC. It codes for CASSRTGPGETQYF.